This T cell receptor (beta chain) was obtained from a study of metastatic and nonmetastatic thyroid tumors. The germline gives CDR1 DFQATT, CDR2 SNEGSKA (reference sequence). The V end was cut by 6 bases, the J end by 1 base, with 12 bases between. This CDR3 has 13 residues. TCRdb re-called the PCR reads with MiXCR. This repertoire shows 35,000 to 50,000 clones, about a sixth found once; its top ten account for roughly 9.8%. This clone was counted many times. Each patient came to thyroid surgery without any prior treatment (of any kind). Sequencing input: tumor tissue. This sequence joins TRBV20-1 and TRBJ1-1; D is undetermined. This sequence originates from a female donor with papillary thyroid cancer or a benign thyroid nodule (not recorded which). Some clones in this sample may be carry-over from other donors' samples. DNA of the CDR3: TGCAGTGCCACTACCGGGAGGAACACTGAAGCTTTCTTT. Residues: CSATTGRNTEAFF.